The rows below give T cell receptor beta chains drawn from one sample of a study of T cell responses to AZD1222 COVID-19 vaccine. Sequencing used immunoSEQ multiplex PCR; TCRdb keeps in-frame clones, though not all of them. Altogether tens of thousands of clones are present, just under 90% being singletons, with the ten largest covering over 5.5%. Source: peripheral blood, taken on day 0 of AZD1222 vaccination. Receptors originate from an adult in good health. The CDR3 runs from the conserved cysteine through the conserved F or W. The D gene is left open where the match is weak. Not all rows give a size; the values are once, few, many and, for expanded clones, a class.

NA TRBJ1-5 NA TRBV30 TGTGCCTGGAGTTGGCAGGGTGGGAGCAATCAGCCCCAGCATTTT CAWSWQGGSNQPQHF
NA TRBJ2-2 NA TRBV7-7 TGTGCTAGCAGCTACGGGGCCGGGGAGCTGTTTTTT CASSYGAGELFF
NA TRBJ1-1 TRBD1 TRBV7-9 TGTGCCAGCAGCTTAGTACAGGGGGGCACTGAAGCTTTCTTT CASSLVQGGTEAFF
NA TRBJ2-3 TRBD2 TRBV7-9 TGTGCCAGCAGCAACCGACTAGCGGGCACAGATACGCAGTATTTT CASSNRLAGTDTQYF
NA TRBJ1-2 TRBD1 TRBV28 TGTGCCAGCAGTGTATCCGGGACAGGGGACTATGGCTACACCTTC CASSVSGTGDYGYTF
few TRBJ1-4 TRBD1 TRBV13 TGTGCCAGCAGCTGGTCCAGGGGGCATGAAAAACTGTTTTTT CASSWSRGHEKLFF
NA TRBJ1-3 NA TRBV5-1 TGCGCCAGCAGCCCATACAGGGACTCTGGAAACACCATATATTTT CASSPYRDSGNTIYF
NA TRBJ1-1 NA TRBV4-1 TGCGCCAGCAGCCAAGGCCCAAGTAACACTGAAGCTTTCTTT CASSQGPSNTEAFF
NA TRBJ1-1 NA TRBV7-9 TGTGCCAGCAGCTTAGCGCGCCTAACTGAAGCTTTCTTT CASSLARLTEAFF
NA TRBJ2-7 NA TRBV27 TGTGCCAGCAGTTTAGGACGCGGGTTCTACGAGCAGTACTTC CASSLGRGFYEQYF
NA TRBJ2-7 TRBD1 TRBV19 TGTGCCAGTAGTATCGGGACAGGGGAGGTAAGGTCCTACGAGCAGTACTTC CASSIGTGEVRSYEQYF
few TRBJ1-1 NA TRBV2 TGTGCCAGCAGTGAAGCGACATCGGGGAACACTGAAGCTTTCTTT CASSEATSGNTEAFF
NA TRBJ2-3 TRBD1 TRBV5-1 TGCGCCAGCAGCTCCCCGGGACAGGGCACAGATACGCAGTATTTT CASSSPGQGTDTQYF
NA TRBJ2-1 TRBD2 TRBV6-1 TGTGCCAGCAGTGAAAAAGCGGGGGACTCCTACAATGAGCAGTTCTTC CASSEKAGDSYNEQFF
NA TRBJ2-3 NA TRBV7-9 TGTGCCAGCAGCTTAGCTAGAACTAGCACAGATACGCAGTATTTT CASSLARTSTDTQYF
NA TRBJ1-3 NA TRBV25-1 TGTGCCAGCAGGGCGAGCTCTGGAAACACCATATATTTT CASRASSGNTIYF
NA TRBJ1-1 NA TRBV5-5 TGTGCCAGCAGCCCTTTAGGCGGGAGGGGGAGAGCTTTCTTT CASSPLGGRGRAFF
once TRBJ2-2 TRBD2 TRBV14 TGTGCCAGCAGCCAACCGGGACTAGCTAGTACCGGGGAGCTGTTTTTT CASSQPGLASTGELFF
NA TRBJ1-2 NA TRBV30 TGTGCCTGGAGTCTCCTGGCAGGCGCGAATTATGGCTACACCTTC CAWSLLAGANYGYTF
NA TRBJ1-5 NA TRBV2 TGTGCCACAAGGAACGACAGATTTCTTAGCAATCAGCCCCAGCATTTT CATRNDRFLSNQPQHF
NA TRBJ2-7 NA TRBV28 TGTGCCAGCGTTGGGCAGGGTTCCCTCTACGAGCAGTACTTC CASVGQGSLYEQYF
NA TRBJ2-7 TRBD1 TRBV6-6 TGTGCCAGCAGCGACCGGGACAGGTCCTACGAGCAGTACTTC CASSDRDRSYEQYF
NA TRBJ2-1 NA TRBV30 TGTGCCTGGGACTTCGGGGGAAACAATGAGCAGTTCTTC CAWDFGGNNEQFF
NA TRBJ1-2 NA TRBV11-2 TGTGCCAGCAGCTTATATCTGGGATATGGCTACACCTTC CASSLYLGYGYTF
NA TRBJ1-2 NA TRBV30 TGTGCCTGGAACCTGGGCGGTAACTATGGCTACACCTTC CAWNLGGNYGYTF
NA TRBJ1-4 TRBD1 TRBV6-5 TGTGCCAGCAGGGGGACAGGTCGGGAAAAACTGTTTTTT CASRGTGREKLFF
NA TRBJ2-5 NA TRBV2 TGTGCCAGCAGATTACTAGCCGGAGAGACCCAGTACTTC CASRLLAGETQYF
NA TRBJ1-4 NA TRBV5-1 TGCGCCAGCAGCAACCCCCCCGCTGGAAAACTGTTTTTT CASSNPPAGKLFF
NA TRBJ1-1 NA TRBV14 TGTGCCAGCAGCCCCAAGGGACGGACGTGGGCTGAAGCTTTCTTT CASSPKGRTWAEAFF
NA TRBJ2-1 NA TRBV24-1 TGTGCCACCAGTGATTGGGGGCGTAGGGGTGAGCAGTTCTTC CATSDWGRRGEQFF
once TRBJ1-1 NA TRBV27 TGTGCCAGCAGTTTATCGCCCAGGGACACTGAAGCTTTCTTT CASSLSPRDTEAFF
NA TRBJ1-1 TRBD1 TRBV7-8 TGTGCCAGCAGCTCGATCTTCCGGGACAGGGCTGAGGACACTGAAGCTTTCTTT CASSSIFRDRAEDTEAFF
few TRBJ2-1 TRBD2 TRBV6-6 TGTGCCACCACGGTAGCGGGGGGGGAATTCAATGAGCAGTTCTTC CATTVAGGEFNEQFF
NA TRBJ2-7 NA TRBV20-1 TGCAGTGCTAGTGGTAGCGGAGGGCGGGAGCAGTACTTC CSASGSGGREQYF
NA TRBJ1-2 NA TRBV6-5 TGTGCCAGCAGTTACTCGGCAAAGGACTATGGCTACACCTTC CASSYSAKDYGYTF
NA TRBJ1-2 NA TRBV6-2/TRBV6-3 TGTGCCAGCAGTTATTTTGGGGGCGGATTATCTGGCTACACCTTC CASSYFGGGLSGYTF
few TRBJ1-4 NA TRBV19 TGTGCCAGTAGTATAATAGAGGAGTCGAATGAAAAACTGTTTTTT CASSIIEESNEKLFF
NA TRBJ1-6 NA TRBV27 TGTGCCAGCAGTCTAAAAGTAAGGTTAGAATCACCCCTCCACTTT CASSLKVRLESPLHF
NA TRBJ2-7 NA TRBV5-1 TGCGCCAGCAGCCTAACCGGGGGCTCCATCTACGAGCAGTACTTC CASSLTGGSIYEQYF
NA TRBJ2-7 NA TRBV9 TGTGCCAGCAGCGTATCCACAGGGCCGACCTACGAGCAGTACTTC CASSVSTGPTYEQYF
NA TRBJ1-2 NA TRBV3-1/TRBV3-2 TGTGCCAGCAGCCAAGAAACCAGGGATCTTAACTATGGCTACACCTTC CASSQETRDLNYGYTF
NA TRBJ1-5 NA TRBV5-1 TGCGCCAGCAGCTTGGACAAGGGCGGTCAGCCCCAGCATTTT CASSLDKGGQPQHF
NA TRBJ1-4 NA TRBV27 TGTGCCAGCAGTTCCAGAGTTAAAGGCGGTGAAAAACTGTTTTTT CASSSRVKGGEKLFF
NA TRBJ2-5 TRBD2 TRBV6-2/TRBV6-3 TGTGCCAGCAGTTACGCCGCTAGCGGGGGGCAAGAGACCCAGTACTTC CASSYAASGGQETQYF
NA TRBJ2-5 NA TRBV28 TGTGCCAGCAGTTTATTTCGAGGGCAAGAGACCCAGTACTTC CASSLFRGQETQYF
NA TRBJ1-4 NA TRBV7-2 TGTGCCAGCAGCTTGGATTCAGGATATGAAAAACTGTTTTTT CASSLDSGYEKLFF
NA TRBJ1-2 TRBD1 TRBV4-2 TGTGCCAGCAGCCAACGTCAGGGGGATGGCTACACCTTC CASSQRQGDGYTF
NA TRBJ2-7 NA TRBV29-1 TGCAGCGTCGCTACCGCGGACGAGCAGTACTTC CSVATADEQYF
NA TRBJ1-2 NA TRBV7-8 TGTGCCAGCACGGAAAGACGGACAGCCAACAACTATGGCTACACCTTC CASTERRTANNYGYTF
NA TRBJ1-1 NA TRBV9 TGTGCCAGCAGCGTAGTGCGACAAATGAACACTGAAGCTTTCTTT CASSVVRQMNTEAFF